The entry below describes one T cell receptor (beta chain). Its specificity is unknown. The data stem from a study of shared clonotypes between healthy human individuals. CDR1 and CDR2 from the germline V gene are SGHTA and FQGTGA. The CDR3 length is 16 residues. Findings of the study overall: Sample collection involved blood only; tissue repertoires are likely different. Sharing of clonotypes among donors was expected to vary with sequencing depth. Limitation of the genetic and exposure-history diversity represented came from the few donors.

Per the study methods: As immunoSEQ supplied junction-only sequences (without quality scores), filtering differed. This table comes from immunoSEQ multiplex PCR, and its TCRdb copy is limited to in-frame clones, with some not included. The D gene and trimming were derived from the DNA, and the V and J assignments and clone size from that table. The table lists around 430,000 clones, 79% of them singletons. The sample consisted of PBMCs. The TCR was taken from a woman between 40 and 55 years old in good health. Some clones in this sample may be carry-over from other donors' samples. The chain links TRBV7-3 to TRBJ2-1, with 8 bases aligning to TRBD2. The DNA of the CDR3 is TGTGCTTTTGAGTCGGAGGGCCTAGCGGGCGAGAATGAGCAGTTCTTC. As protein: CAFESEGLAGENEQFF.